What follows are 23 T cell receptor beta chains derived from one specimen sequenced in a study of blood T cells in healthy people across ages. The second PCR ran about 6 to 12 cycles with a sample-barcoded 5' primer and J-beta primers. TCRdb independently ran MiXCR on the 5' RACE reads; one entry per CDR3 protein. Here the sample spans over a million distinct CDR3 sequences, approximately 42% being singletons. The specimen was blood. The receptors come from a woman aged 18-30 years in good health.

This clonotype has just a few counts. V usage is TRBV5-6 and J usage is TRBJ2-2; 8 bases line up with TRBD1. Germline-derived CDR1 and CDR2 are SGHDT and YYEEEE. The length of the CDR3 is 16 residues. Trimming took 5 bases from V and 5 from J; bases not matched to a gene: 11. The CDR3 DNA sequence: TGTGCCAGCAGACAACCGGGACAGGCGGAGACCGGGGAGCTGTTTTTT. Translated, it gives CASRQPGQAETGELFF.

The chain combines TRBV4-1 with TRBJ2-2; the D call may be TRBD1 or TRBD2 (6 bases each). Trimming removed 3 bases at V and 5 bases at J, with 13 bases between. This CDR3 is 15 amino acids long. Looked up from germline, CDR1 is MGHRA and CDR2 is YSYEKL. DNA of the CDR3: TGCGCCAGCAGCCACGACCAAGGGGGGACCGGGGAGCTGTTTTTT. This translates into CASSHDQGGTGELFF.

The V call is TRBV3-1, the J call TRBJ2-1; unclear D gene. The CDR3 contains 15 residues. V was trimmed by 4 bases and J by 3 bases, leaving 13 bases between them. Germline-derived CDR1 and CDR2 are LGHDT and YNNKEL (reference sequence). CDR3 protein: CASSLPMRHYNEQFF. As DNA, the CDR3 is TGTGCCAGCAGCCTACCGATGAGACACTACAATGAGCAGTTCTTC.

The table lists this clonotype with a count of one. The CDR3 DNA reads as TGCAGTGCTAAGACGGAACCTAGCACAGATACGCAGTATTTT. As protein: CSAKTEPSTDTQYF. V usage is TRBV20-1 and J usage is TRBJ2-3; D gene uncertain. Trimming pared 4 bases from V and 0 bases from J, leaving 11 bases between. This CDR3 contains 14 residues. Germline V gene data show CDR1 as DFQATT and CDR2 as SNEGSKA (reference sequence).

To note about this clonotype: At one boundary the junction diverges from the germline segment, which might be a read error. The CDR3 bases are TGTGCCGGCAGATTTAACCATCGGCCCCAGCATTTT. It yields the protein CAGRFNHRPQHF. This chain links TRBV13 with TRBJ1-5; D not certain. This CDR3 comprises 12 residues. Germline lookup yields CDR1 PRHDT and CDR2 FYEKMQ (reference sequence). Drawing the rest from reference TRBV13 and TRBJ1-5, the complete variable domain is AAGVIQSPRHLIKEKRETATLKCYPIPRHDTVYWYQQGPGQDPQFLISFYEKMQSDKGSIPDRFSAQQFSDYHSELNMSSLELGDSALYFCAGRFNHRPQHFGDGTRLSIL.

The rearrangement links TRBV3-1 to TRBJ2-7; 8 positions match TRBD2. Germline lookup yields CDR1 LGHDT and CDR2 YNNKEL (reference sequence). The CDR3 covers 16 residues. Trimming removed 0 bases from V and 7 bases from J; junction bases left unmatched: 11. DNA of the CDR3: TGTGCCAGCAGCCAAGATGTACGGGGGGGTTACAATGAGCAGTACTTC. It is translated as CASSQDVRGGYNEQYF.

V and J are TRBV20-1 and TRBJ2-3; 8 bases map to TRBD2. The V gene's germline CDR1 is DFQATT and CDR2 SNEGSKA (reference sequence). The length of the CDR3 is 14 residues. V gave up 6 bases and J gave up 0 bases; unmatched junction bases: 5. This CDR3 is CSAFSGTSTDTQYF. DNA of the CDR3: TGCAGTGCATTTAGCGGGACTAGCACAGATACGCAGTATTTT.

The chain recombines TRBV10-3 with TRBJ2-7; the D gene is possibly TRBD2 (5 bases). The J call is in doubt because the DNA end fits TRBJ2-5 better. The germline V gene has CDR1 ENHRY and CDR2 SYGVKD. The CDR3 has 13 residues. CDR3 in DNA: TGTGCCACTGCGGTGGGAGCGGAAGAGACCCAGTACTTC. Amino acids: CATAVGAEETQYF.

J is TRBJ2-3 and V is TRBV9; possible D gene TRBD2, 6 bases. Trimming removed 7 bases from V and 0 bases from J, with 15 bases in between. This CDR3 contains 15 residues. The V gene's germline CDR1 is SGDLS and CDR2 YYNGEE. In DNA form, the CDR3 reads TGTGCCAGCGGGAGGACCCCTTCTAGCACAGATACGCAGTATTTT. Its translation: CASGRTPSSTDTQYF.

This chain joins TRBV9 and TRBJ2-4; 7 bases fit TRBD2. Germline V gives CDR1 SGDLS, CDR2 YYNGEE. The CDR3 is made up of 15 amino acids. J gave up 13 bases and V 0 bases, and 13 bases lay outside the gene matches. The CDR3 bases are TGTGCCAGCAGCGTAGATCAGCGGGGATGGGAGAACCAGTACTTC. It translates to CASSVDQRGWENQYF.

The chain combines TRBV6-2 or TRBV6-3 with TRBJ2-2, with D uncertain. V gave up 5 bases and J gave up 0 bases, with 10 bases separating them. This CDR3 is built from 15 residues. Germline values: CDR1 MNHEY, CDR2 SVGEGT. The DNA of the CDR3 is TGTGCCAGCAGTAACCCATTAACGAACACCGGGGAGCTGTTTTTT. Residues: CASSNPLTNTGELFF.

This clonotype was seen only a few times. This chain joins TRBV3-1 and TRBJ1-2; D call uncertain. Per the germline V gene, CDR1 is LGHDT and CDR2 is YNNKEL (reference sequence). CDR3 length: 13 residues. V shed 1 base and J shed 7 bases, with 10 bases lying between them. This CDR3 reads CASSQVEGFGYTF. In DNA form, the CDR3 reads TGTGCCAGCAGCCAAGTCGAAGGTTTTGGCTACACCTTC. Full variable domain (missing parts from reference TRBV3-1 and TRBJ1-2): DTAVSQTPKYLVTQMGNDKSIKCEQNLGHDTMYWYKQDSKKFLKIMFSYNNKELIINETVPNRFSPKSPDKAHLNLHINSLELGDSAVYFCASSQVEGFGYTFGSGTRLTVV.

The chain is built from TRBV11-2 and TRBJ1-2; no reliable D call. The CDR3 runs 12 residues. CDR1 and CDR2 (germline): SGHAT, FQNNGV. Trimming removed 2 bases at V and 7 bases at J, with 8 bases between. The CDR3 sequence is CASSLTGTGYTF. CDR3 in DNA: TGTGCCAGCAGCTTAACCGGAACTGGCTACACCTTC.

This clonotype came up a few times. This chain joins TRBV5-1 and TRBJ1-2; perhaps TRBD1 as D (6 bases). The V end was cut by 7 bases, the J end by 2 bases, with 15 bases between. This CDR3 is 14 amino acids long. Germline lookup yields CDR1 SGHRS and CDR2 YFSETQ. CDR3 sequence: CASSPARGNYGYTF. DNA of the CDR3: TGCGCCAGCTCCCCTGCTAGGGGGAACTATGGCTACACCTTC.

V usage is TRBV3-1 and J usage is TRBJ2-7; D unclear. The V and J ends lost 3 bases and 3 bases respectively, with 6 bases between them. Germline-derived CDR1 and CDR2 are LGHDT and YNNKEL (reference sequence). This CDR3 comprises 12 residues. In nucleotides, the CDR3 is TGTGCCAGCAGCCACGCCTACTACGAGCAGTACTTC. Its protein product is CASSHAYYEQYF.

The chain combines TRBV29-1 with TRBJ1-4; D unresolved. The germline gives CDR1 SQVTM, CDR2 ANQGSEA. CDR3 length equals 14 residues. Between the trimmed V and J ends, which lost 7 bases and 7 bases, there was a span of 19 bases. This CDR3 reads CSAEAGQSSEKLFF. In DNA form, the CDR3 reads TGCAGCGCCGAAGCGGGTCAGAGTAGTGAAAAACTGTTTTTT.

The chain employs TRBV4-3 and TRBJ1-5; D unresolved. Per germline, CDR1 LGHNA and CDR2 YSLEER. This CDR3 is 14 amino acids long. V gave up 4 bases and J gave up 4 bases, with 11 bases separating them. The DNA of the CDR3 is TGCGCCAGCAGCCCCGGGCCAAGAAATCAGCCCCAGCATTTT. Its translation is CASSPGPRNQPQHF.

The chain employs TRBV5-1 and TRBJ1-1; D is undetermined. There are 15 residues in the CDR3. Germline CDR1 SGHRS, CDR2 YFSETQ. Trimming pared 2 bases from V and 0 bases from J, leaving 11 bases between. DNA of the CDR3: TGCGCCAGCAGCTTACCCGGACTGCTGAACACTGAAGCTTTCTTT. Residues: CASSLPGLLNTEAFF.

This chain connects TRBV20-1 to TRBJ2-1; D remains unclear. Looked up from germline, CDR1 is DFQATT and CDR2 is SNEGSKA (reference sequence). V lost 6 bases, J lost 10 bases, and 19 bases lay in between. The CDR3 is made up of 13 amino acids. The CDR3 region has the DNA TGCAGTGCGACACCATCAGGCCCCAGGGAGCAGTTCTTC. It codes for CSATPSGPREQFF.

As for this clonotype: The junction differs from germline at one of its ends, possibly a read error. DNA for the CDR3: TGCAGTGCTAGATCCCCAGACGGAGCTAACTATGGCTGCACCTTC. Its translation is CSARSPDGANYGCTF. The chain links TRBV20-1 to TRBJ1-2; D ambiguous. This CDR3 has 15 amino acids. The germline CDR1 and CDR2 sequences are DFQATT and SNEGSKA (reference sequence).

This clonotype was detected a few times. This chain uses TRBV6-6 with TRBJ1-2; possible D gene TRBD1, 6 bases. The V and J ends lost 2 bases and 2 bases respectively, with 9 bases between them. Germline V gives CDR1 MNHNY, CDR2 SVGAGI (reference sequence). CDR3 length equals 14 residues. The chain's CDR3 is CASSYAGVNYGYTF. The CDR3 DNA reads TGTGCCAGCAGTTACGCAGGGGTGAACTATGGCTACACCTTC.

V usage is TRBV4-3 and J usage is TRBJ1-6; D may be TRBD1 (6 bases). CDR1 and CDR2 from the germline V gene are LGHNA and YSLEER. This CDR3 is 15 amino acids long. The V and J ends lost 0 bases and 7 bases respectively, with 10 bases between them. CDR3 in amino acids: CASSQEPGENSPLHF. CDR3 bases: TGCGCCAGCAGCCAAGAGCCAGGGGAAAATTCACCCCTCCACTTT.

Only one count was recorded for this clonotype. A much larger clone is a single base away; this may be a read error. The gene calls are TRBV11-1 and TRBJ2-7; no reliable D call. This CDR3 has 15 amino acids. Trimming shortened V by 5 bases and J by 0 bases, and 14 bases separated the two germline ends. In germline, CDR1 is SGHAT, CDR2 FQDESV (reference sequence). The CDR3 reads CASSTLGRSSYEQYF. The DNA for the CDR3 is TGTGCCAGCAGCACTCTAGGGCGGAGCTCCTACGAGCAGTACTTC.